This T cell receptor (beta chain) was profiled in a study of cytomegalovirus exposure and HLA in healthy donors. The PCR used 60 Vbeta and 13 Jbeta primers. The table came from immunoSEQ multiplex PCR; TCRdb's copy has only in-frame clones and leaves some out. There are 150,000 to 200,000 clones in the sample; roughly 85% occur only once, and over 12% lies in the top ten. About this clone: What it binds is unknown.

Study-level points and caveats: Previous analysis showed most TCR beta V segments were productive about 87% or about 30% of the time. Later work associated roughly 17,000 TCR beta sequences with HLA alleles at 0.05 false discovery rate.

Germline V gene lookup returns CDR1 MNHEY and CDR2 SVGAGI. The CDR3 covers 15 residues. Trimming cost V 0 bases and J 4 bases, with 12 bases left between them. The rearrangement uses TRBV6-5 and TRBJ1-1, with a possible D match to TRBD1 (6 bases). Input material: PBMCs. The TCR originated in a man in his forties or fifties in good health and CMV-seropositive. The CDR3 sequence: CASSYSGGQSTEAFF. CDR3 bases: TGTGCCAGCAGTTACTCCGGGGGGCAGAGCACTGAAGCTTTCTTT.